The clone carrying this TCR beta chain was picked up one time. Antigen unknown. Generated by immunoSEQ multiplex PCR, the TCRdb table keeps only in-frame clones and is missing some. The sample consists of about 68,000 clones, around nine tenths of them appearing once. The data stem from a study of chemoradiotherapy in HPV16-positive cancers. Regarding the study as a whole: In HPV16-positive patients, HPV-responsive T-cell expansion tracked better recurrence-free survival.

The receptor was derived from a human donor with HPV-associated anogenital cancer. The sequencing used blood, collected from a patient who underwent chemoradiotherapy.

CDR3: CASSLTLSSTDTQYF. As DNA, the CDR3 is TGTGCCAGCAGTTTGACCCTATCTAGCACAGATACGCAGTATTTT. V is TRBV28 and J is TRBJ2-3; no firm D call. Germline loops: CDR1 MDHEN, CDR2 SYDVKM. Trimming cost V 3 bases and J 0 bases, with 10 bases left between them. There are 15 residues in the CDR3.